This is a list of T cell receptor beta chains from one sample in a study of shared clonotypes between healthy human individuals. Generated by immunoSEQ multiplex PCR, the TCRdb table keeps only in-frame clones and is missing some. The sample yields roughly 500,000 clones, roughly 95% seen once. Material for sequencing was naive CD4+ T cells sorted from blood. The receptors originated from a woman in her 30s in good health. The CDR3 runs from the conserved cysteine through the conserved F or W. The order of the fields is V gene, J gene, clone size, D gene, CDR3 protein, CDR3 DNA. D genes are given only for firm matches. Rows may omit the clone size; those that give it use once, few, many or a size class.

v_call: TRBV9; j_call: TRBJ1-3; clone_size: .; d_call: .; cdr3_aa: CASSDWGLGNTIYF; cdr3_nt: TGTGCCAGCAGCGACTGGGGGCTTGGAAACACCATATATTTT
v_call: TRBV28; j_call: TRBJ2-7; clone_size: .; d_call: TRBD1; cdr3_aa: CASSLDQTGGRYEQYF; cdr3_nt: TGTGCCAGCAGTTTAGATCAGACAGGGGGCAGGTACGAGCAGTACTTC
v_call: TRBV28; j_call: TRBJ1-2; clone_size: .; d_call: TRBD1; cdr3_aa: CASSYTTGAVGYTF; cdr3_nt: TGTGCCAGCAGCTATACGACAGGGGCAGTTGGCTACACCTTC
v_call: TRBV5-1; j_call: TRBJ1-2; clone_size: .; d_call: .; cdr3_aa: CASSTPGYVGYTF; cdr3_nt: TGCGCCAGCAGCACCCCGGGTTATGTTGGCTACACCTTC
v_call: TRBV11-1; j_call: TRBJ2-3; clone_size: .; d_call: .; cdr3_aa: CASSLGSAGITDTQYF; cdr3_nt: TGTGCCAGCAGCTTAGGGTCCGCGGGCATCACAGATACGCAGTATTTT
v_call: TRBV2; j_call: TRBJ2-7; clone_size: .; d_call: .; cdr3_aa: CASDAKHSSYEQYF; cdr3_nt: TGTGCCAGCGACGCAAAGCACAGCTCCTACGAGCAGTACTTC
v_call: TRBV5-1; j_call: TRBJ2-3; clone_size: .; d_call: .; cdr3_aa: CASSLAEGSTDTQYF; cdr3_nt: TGCGCCAGCAGCTTGGCCGAGGGGAGCACAGATACGCAGTATTTT
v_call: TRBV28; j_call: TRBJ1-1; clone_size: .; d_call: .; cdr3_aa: CASSVPGHLKAFF; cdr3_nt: TGTGCCAGCAGTGTTCCGGGACACCTGAAAGCTTTCTTT
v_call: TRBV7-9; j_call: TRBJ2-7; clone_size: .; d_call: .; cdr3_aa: CASSRDGNSYEQYF; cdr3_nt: TGTGCCAGCAGTCGTGACGGGAACTCCTACGAGCAGTACTTC
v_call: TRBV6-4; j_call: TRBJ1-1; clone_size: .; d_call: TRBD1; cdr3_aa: CASSDHYTGTGNTEAFF; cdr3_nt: TGTGCCAGCAGTGACCACTATACCGGGACAGGAAACACTGAAGCTTTCTTT
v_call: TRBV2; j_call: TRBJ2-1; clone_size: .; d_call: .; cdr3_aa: CASKYNEQFF; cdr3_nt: TGTGCCAGCAAATACAATGAGCAGTTCTTC
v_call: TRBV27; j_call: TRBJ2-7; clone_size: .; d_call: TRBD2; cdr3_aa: CASSSSGGYEQYF; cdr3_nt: TGTGCCAGCAGTTCTAGCGGGGGTTACGAGCAGTACTTC
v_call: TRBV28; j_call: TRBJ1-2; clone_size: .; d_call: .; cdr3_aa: CASSGVEHFNYGYTF; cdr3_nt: TGTGCCAGCAGTGGGGTAGAACACTTTAACTATGGCTACACCTTC
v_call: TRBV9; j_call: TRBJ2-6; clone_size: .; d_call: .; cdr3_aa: CASSVDGTGSGANVLTF; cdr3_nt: TGTGCCAGCAGCGTGGATGGAACAGGATCTGGGGCCAACGTCCTGACTTTC
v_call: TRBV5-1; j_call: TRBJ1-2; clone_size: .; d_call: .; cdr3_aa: CASRPLGGDGYGYTF; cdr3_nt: TGCGCCAGCAGGCCCCTTGGAGGGGACGGCTATGGCTACACCTTC
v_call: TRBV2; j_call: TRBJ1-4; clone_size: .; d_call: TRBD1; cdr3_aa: CASSAHRDRGDEKLFF; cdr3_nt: TGTGCCAGCAGTGCCCACCGGGACAGGGGGGATGAAAAACTGTTTTTT
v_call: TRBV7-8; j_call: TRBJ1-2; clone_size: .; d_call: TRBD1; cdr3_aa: CASSVGQGGYGYTF; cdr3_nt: TGTGCCAGCAGCGTCGGACAGGGAGGCTATGGCTACACCTTC
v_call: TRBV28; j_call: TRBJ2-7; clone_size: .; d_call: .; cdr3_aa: CASSSPTIGRGGGYEQYF; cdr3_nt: TGTGCCAGCAGTTCCCCCACCATCGGGCGGGGAGGGGGCTACGAGCAGTACTTC
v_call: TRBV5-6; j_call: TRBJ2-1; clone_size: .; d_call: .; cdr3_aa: CASSLWRGEQFF; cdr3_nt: TGTGCCAGCAGCTTGTGGCGGGGAGAGCAGTTCTTC
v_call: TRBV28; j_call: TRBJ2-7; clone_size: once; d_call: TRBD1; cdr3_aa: CASTVAGGIWGSYEQYF; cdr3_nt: TGTGCCAGCACAGTTGCAGGGGGCATTTGGGGCTCCTACGAGCAGTACTTC
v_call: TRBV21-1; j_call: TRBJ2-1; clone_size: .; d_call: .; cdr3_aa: CASSAKLHHSDNEQFF; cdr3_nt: TGTGCCAGCAGTGCAAAACTACACCATTCCGACAATGAGCAGTTCTTC
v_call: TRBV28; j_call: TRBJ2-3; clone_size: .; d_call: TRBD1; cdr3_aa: CASSEPGQAADTQYF; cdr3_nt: TGTGCCAGCAGCGAACCGGGACAGGCAGCAGATACGCAGTATTTT
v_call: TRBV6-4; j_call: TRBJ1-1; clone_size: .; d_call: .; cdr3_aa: CASSVGANTEAFF; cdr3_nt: TGTGCCAGCAGTGTTGGCGCGAACACTGAAGCTTTCTTT
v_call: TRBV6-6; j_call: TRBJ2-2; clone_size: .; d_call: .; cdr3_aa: CASRRPGPGTGELFF; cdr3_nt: TGTGCCAGCAGGCGCCCGGGGCCGGGGACCGGGGAGCTGTTTTTT
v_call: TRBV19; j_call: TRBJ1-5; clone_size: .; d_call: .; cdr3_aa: CASRGLLQAQPQHF; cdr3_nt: TGTGCCAGTAGAGGACTACTCCAGGCCCAGCCCCAGCATTTT
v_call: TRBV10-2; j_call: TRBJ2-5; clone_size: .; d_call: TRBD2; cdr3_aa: CASRGVETQYF; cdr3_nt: TGCGCCAGCCGGGGGGTTGAGACCCAGTACTTC
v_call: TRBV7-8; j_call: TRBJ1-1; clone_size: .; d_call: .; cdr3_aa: CASSLVGANTEAFF; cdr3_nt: TGTGCCAGCAGCTTAGTTGGAGCGAACACTGAAGCTTTCTTT
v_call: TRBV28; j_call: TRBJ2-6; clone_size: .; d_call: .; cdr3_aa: CASSFAGSGANVLTF; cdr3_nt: TGTGCCAGCAGTTTCGCAGGGTCTGGGGCCAACGTCCTGACTTTC
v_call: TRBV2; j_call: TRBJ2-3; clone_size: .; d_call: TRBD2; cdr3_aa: CASSQTSGTDTQYF; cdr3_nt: TGTGCCAGCAGTCAGACTAGCGGCACAGATACGCAGTATTTT
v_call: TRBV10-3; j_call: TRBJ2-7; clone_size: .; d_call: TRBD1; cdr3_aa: CAISGQGAGEQYF; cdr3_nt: TGTGCCATCAGTGGGCAGGGGGCCGGCGAGCAGTACTTC
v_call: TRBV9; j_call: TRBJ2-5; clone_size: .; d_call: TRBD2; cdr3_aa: CASSVATSGAQETQYF; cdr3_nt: TGTGCCAGCAGCGTAGCGACTAGCGGGGCTCAAGAGACCCAGTACTTC
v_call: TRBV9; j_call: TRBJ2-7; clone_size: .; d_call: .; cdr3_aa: CASSVQSTDSEQYF; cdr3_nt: TGTGCCAGCAGCGTCCAGAGCACCGACTCCGAGCAGTACTTC
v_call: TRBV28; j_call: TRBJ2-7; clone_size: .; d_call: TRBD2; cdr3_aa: CASSLWYGGRIHEQYF; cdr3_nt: TGTGCCAGCAGTTTATGGTATGGCGGGAGGATCCACGAGCAGTACTTC
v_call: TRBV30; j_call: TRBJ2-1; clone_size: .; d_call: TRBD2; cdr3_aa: CAWSAYRTSGSYNEQFF; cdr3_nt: TGTGCCTGGAGTGCCTACCGGACTAGCGGGTCCTACAATGAGCAGTTCTTC
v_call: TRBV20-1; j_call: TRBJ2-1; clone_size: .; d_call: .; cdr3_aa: CSARDLSRIFF; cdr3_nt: TGCAGTGCTAGAGATCTTTCTAGGATCTTCTTC
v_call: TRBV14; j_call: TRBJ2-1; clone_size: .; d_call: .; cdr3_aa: CASSRRSKELSSYNEQFF; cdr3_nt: TGTGCCAGCAGCCGGCGCAGCAAAGAACTAAGCTCCTACAATGAGCAGTTCTTC
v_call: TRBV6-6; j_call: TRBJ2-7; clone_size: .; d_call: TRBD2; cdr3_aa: CASSLPGLAGEEQYF; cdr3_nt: TGTGCCAGCAGTTTACCGGGACTAGCGGGAGAAGAGCAGTACTTC
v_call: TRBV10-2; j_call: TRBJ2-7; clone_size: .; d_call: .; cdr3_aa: CASSDGAASSYEQYF; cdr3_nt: TGCGCCAGCAGTGACGGCGCGGCCAGCTCCTACGAGCAGTACTTC
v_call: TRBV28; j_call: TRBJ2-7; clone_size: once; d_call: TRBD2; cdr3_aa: CASSLREDEQYF; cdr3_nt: TGTGCCAGCAGTTTACGGGAGGACGAGCAGTACTTC
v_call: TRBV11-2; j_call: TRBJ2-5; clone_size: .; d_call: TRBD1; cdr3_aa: CASSNDRGRGETQYF; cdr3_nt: TGTGCCAGCAGCAACGACAGGGGGAGGGGGGAGACCCAGTACTTC
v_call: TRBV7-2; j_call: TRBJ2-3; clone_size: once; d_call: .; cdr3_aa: CASSSTISTDTQYF; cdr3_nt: TGTGCCAGCAGCTCGACTATAAGCACAGATACGCAGTATTTT
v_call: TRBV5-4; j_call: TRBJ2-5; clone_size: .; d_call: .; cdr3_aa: CASTPQPSTQETQYF; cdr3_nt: TGTGCCAGCACCCCGCAACCGTCCACCCAAGAGACCCAGTACTTC
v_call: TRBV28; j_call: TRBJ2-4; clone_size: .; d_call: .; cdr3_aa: CASCGRDGKNIQYF; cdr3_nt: TGTGCCAGCTGCGGCAGGGATGGGAAAAACATTCAGTACTTC
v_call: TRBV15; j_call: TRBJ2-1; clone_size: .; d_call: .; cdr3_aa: CATSALVGEETPNEQFF; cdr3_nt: TGTGCCACCAGCGCTTTGGTTGGCGAAGAGACTCCCAATGAGCAGTTCTTC
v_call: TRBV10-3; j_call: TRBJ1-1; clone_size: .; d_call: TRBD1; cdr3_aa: CAISERRQGWNTEAFF; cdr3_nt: TGTGCCATCAGTGAAAGGAGACAGGGGTGGAACACTGAAGCTTTCTTT
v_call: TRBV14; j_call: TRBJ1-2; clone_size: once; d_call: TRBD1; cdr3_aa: CASSLGTGVGYTF; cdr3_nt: TGTGCCAGCAGCCTTGGGACAGGGGTTGGCTACACCTTC
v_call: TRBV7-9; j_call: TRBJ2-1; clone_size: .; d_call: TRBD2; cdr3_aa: CASSFNSGNHNEQFF; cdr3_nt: TGTGCCAGCAGCTTTAATAGCGGGAACCACAATGAGCAGTTCTTC
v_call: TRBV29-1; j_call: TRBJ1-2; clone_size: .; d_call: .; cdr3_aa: CSVESRVISGYTF; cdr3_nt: TGCAGCGTTGAGTCCAGGGTGATAAGTGGCTACACCTTC
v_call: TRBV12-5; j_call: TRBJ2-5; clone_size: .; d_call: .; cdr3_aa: CASGLDRVETQYF; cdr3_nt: TGTGCTAGTGGTTTGGACAGGGTTGAGACCCAGTACTTC
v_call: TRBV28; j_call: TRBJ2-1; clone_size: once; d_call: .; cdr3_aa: CASLDRAPGDNEQFF; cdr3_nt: TGTGCCAGTCTCGATCGGGCCCCCGGGGACAATGAGCAGTTCTTC
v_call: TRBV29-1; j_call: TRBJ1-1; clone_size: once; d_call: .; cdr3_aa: CSAGGWTEAFF; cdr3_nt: TGCAGCGCCGGGGGGTGGACTGAAGCTTTCTTT
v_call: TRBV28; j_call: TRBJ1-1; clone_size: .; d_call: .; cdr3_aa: CASRVGDTEAFF; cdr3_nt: TGTGCCAGCAGGGTAGGGGACACTGAAGCTTTCTTT
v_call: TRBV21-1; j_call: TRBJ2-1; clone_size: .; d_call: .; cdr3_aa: CASSPRDRVTSGPHNEQFF; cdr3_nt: TGTGCCAGCAGCCCCCGGGACAGGGTGACTAGCGGGCCACACAATGAGCAGTTCTTC
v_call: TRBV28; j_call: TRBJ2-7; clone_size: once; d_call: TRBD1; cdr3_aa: CASSRQGSATREQYF; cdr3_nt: TGTGCCAGCAGTCGACAGGGCTCTGCTACTCGCGAGCAGTACTTC
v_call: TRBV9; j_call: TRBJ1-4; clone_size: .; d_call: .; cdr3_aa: CASSVGGTNEKLFF; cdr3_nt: TGTGCCAGCAGCGTAGGAGGAACTAATGAAAAACTGTTTTTT
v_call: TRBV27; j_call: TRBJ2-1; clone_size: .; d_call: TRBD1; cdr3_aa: CASSLFPQGSSYNEQFF; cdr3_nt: TGTGCCAGCAGTTTATTCCCACAGGGGTCCTCCTACAATGAGCAGTTCTTC
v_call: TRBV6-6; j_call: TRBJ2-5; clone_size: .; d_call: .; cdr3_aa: CASSYSRGMETQYF; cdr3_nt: TGTGCCAGCAGTTACTCACGGGGTATGGAGACCCAGTACTTC